A selection of T cell receptor beta chains follows, all from one sample in a study of CD8+ T cells in alopecia areata. Repertoires were generated with immunoSEQ multiplex PCR, while TCRdb's copy carries only in-frame clones and drops some. Of about 120,000 clones listed, approximately 53% were seen once; the top ten hold roughly 0.5%. The sample here was CD4+ T cells sorted from blood, taken at week 4, from a patient treated with tofacitinib. Receptors were obtained from a human donor with alopecia areata. CDR3s include the opening cysteine and the closing phenylalanine or tryptophan. A D gene is named only where the DNA matches it firmly. For some rows the clone size is stated as once, few or many, or as a class when expanded; others skip it.

D: TRBD1; V: TRBV19; J: TRBJ1-2; size: few; DNA: TGTGCCAGTAGTATTTTCTTGGCGTCAGGGGGAGGCTACACCTTC; CDR3: CASSIFLASGGGYTF
D: .; V: TRBV11-2; J: TRBJ1-4; size: .; DNA: TGTGCCAGCAGCACCGCAGATGAAAAACTGTTTTTT; CDR3: CASSTADEKLFF
D: .; V: TRBV2; J: TRBJ2-1; size: few; DNA: TGTGCCAGCAGTTCGAGCGGTAATGAGCAGTTCTTC; CDR3: CASSSSGNEQFF
D: .; V: TRBV14; J: TRBJ1-6; size: .; DNA: TGTGCCAGCAGCCTCTTCGGGACGCGGGGCAATTCACCCCTCCACTTT; CDR3: CASSLFGTRGNSPLHF
D: .; V: TRBV10-3; J: TRBJ2-5; size: .; DNA: TGTGCCATCAGTGAGAGGCAGGAGGAGACCCAGTACTTC; CDR3: CAISERQEETQYF
D: .; V: TRBV29-1; J: TRBJ1-5; size: .; DNA: TGCAGCGTGTCGACAGGACACAACAATCAGCCCCAGCATTTT; CDR3: CSVSTGHNNQPQHF
D: .; V: TRBV4-1; J: TRBJ1-5; size: .; DNA: TGCGCCAGCAGCCTCCCCCGCAAGGGGAACCATCAGCCCCAGCATTTT; CDR3: CASSLPRKGNHQPQHF
D: .; V: TRBV9; J: TRBJ2-2; size: .; DNA: TGTGCCAGCAGCGTAGTTGAGGATCCCGCAAGGGAGCTGTTTTTT; CDR3: CASSVVEDPARELFF
D: TRBD1; V: TRBV6-1; J: TRBJ1-5; size: few; DNA: TGTGCCAGCAGCCTCGGACAGGGTCGGGTCGGGCCCCAGCATTTT; CDR3: CASSLGQGRVGPQHF
D: .; V: TRBV19; J: TRBJ1-2; size: few; DNA: TGTGCCAGTAGTATAGGTGACAGACCTTGGGCAGGCTACACCTTC; CDR3: CASSIGDRPWAGYTF
D: TRBD1; V: TRBV29-1; J: TRBJ1-2; size: few; DNA: TGCAGCGTTATCCCGGGGACAGGGAATGGCTACACCTTC; CDR3: CSVIPGTGNGYTF
D: .; V: TRBV29-1; J: TRBJ2-1; size: .; DNA: TGCAGCGTTGGTGGGAGGACTACCTACAATGAGCAGTTCTTC; CDR3: CSVGGRTTYNEQFF
D: .; V: TRBV5-4; J: TRBJ1-2; size: .; DNA: TGTGCCAGCAGCTTGGCAGGGACCCCCCTAGCCTTC; CDR3: CASSLAGTPLAF
D: .; V: TRBV7-9; J: TRBJ1-6; size: .; DNA: TGTGCCAGCAGTAAAGAGGGGGATTCACCCCTCCACTTT; CDR3: CASSKEGDSPLHF
D: TRBD1; V: TRBV2; J: TRBJ2-7; size: .; DNA: TGTGCCGTTAGTGGGGGGACAGGTGTGAGCGAGCAGTACTTC; CDR3: CAVSGGTGVSEQYF
D: .; V: TRBV7-6; J: TRBJ2-3; size: .; DNA: TGTGCCAGCAGCTTAGCAGGGGGGTCTAGCACAGATACGCAGTATTTT; CDR3: CASSLAGGSSTDTQYF
D: .; V: TRBV5-6; J: TRBJ2-5; size: .; DNA: TGTGCCAGCAGCTGGGACCAAGAGACCCAGTACTTC; CDR3: CASSWDQETQYF
D: TRBD2; V: TRBV6-1; J: TRBJ2-3; size: .; DNA: TGTGCCAGCAGGGGACTAGCGGGGGGGCGAGATACGCAGTATTTT; CDR3: CASRGLAGGRDTQYF
D: .; V: TRBV5-1; J: TRBJ1-1; size: .; DNA: TGCGCCAGCAGCCCCCGCCGGGAGGGCACTGAAGCTTTCTTT; CDR3: CASSPRREGTEAFF
D: TRBD2; V: TRBV5-1; J: TRBJ2-1; size: .; DNA: TGCGCCAGCAGCTTGCAAGCGCCAAGCGGGAGTTTATACAATGAGCAGTTCTTC; CDR3: CASSLQAPSGSLYNEQFF
D: TRBD1; V: TRBV7-9; J: TRBJ2-2; size: few; DNA: TGTGCCAGCAGCCTGGGACAGGCGAACACCGGGGAGCTGTTTTTT; CDR3: CASSLGQANTGELFF
D: .; V: TRBV11-2; J: TRBJ2-7; size: .; DNA: TGTGCCAGCAGCTTAGCGACAGCGAGCTCCTACGAGCAGTACTTC; CDR3: CASSLATASSYEQYF
D: TRBD2; V: TRBV9; J: TRBJ2-7; size: .; DNA: TGTGCCAGCAGCACTAGCCCGTGGACTAGCGAGTACGAGCAGTACTTC; CDR3: CASSTSPWTSEYEQYF
D: .; V: TRBV30; J: TRBJ1-4; size: .; DNA: TGTGCCTGGAGTCCCCGTCGGGGAAAACTGTTTTTT; CDR3: CAWSPRRGKLFF
D: TRBD2; V: TRBV4-2; J: TRBJ2-1; size: .; DNA: TGTGCCAGCAGTCTTCAAGCGGGAGAAACGGGGAATGAGCAGTTCTTC; CDR3: CASSLQAGETGNEQFF
D: .; V: TRBV29-1; J: TRBJ2-5; size: .; DNA: TGCAGCGTTGAAGACGATACAGGGCGGGAGACCCAGTACTTC; CDR3: CSVEDDTGRETQYF
D: TRBD1; V: TRBV9; J: TRBJ2-6; size: .; DNA: TGTGCCAGCCACAGGGGAGGGGCCAACGTCCTGACTTTC; CDR3: CASHRGGANVLTF
D: TRBD1; V: TRBV29-1; J: TRBJ2-7; size: few; DNA: TGCAGCGTTATCGAGGACAGGGTCGCCTACGAGCAGTACTTC; CDR3: CSVIEDRVAYEQYF
D: .; V: TRBV29-1; J: TRBJ2-3; size: .; DNA: TGCAGCGTTGACCGTACCCTAGGTGATACGCAGTATTTT; CDR3: CSVDRTLGDTQYF
D: .; V: TRBV18; J: TRBJ2-3; size: .; DNA: TGTGCCAGCTGGCGGACTAGCACAGATACGCAGTATTTT; CDR3: CASWRTSTDTQYF
D: TRBD2; V: TRBV29-1; J: TRBJ2-3; size: .; DNA: TGCAGCGTGGCGGGAGTGGTGACAGATACGCAGTATTTT; CDR3: CSVAGVVTDTQYF
D: .; V: TRBV5-1; J: TRBJ2-1; size: .; DNA: TGCGCCAGCAGCTTACAGATCGAGCAGTTCTTC; CDR3: CASSLQIEQFF
D: TRBD2; V: TRBV15; J: TRBJ2-7; size: .; DNA: TGTGCCACCAGCCGACTAGCGGGAGCGGTGATCCACGAGCAGTACTTC; CDR3: CATSRLAGAVIHEQYF
D: TRBD1; V: TRBV6-1; J: TRBJ1-4; size: .; DNA: TGTGCCAGTGGAGGGGGCGGGACCACAAATGAAAAACTGTTTTTT; CDR3: CASGGGGTTNEKLFF
D: TRBD2; V: TRBV27; J: TRBJ2-1; size: .; DNA: TGTGCCAGCAGGAGACTAGCGGGAGTTGGCAATGAGCAGTTCTTC; CDR3: CASRRLAGVGNEQFF
D: TRBD1; V: TRBV2; J: TRBJ2-7; size: .; DNA: TGTGCCAGAGAGGGACAGGGAGGGTCCTACGAGCAGTACTTC; CDR3: CAREGQGGSYEQYF
D: .; V: TRBV6-6; J: TRBJ2-3; size: .; DNA: TGTGCCAGCATGACTACAGATACGCAGTATTTT; CDR3: CASMTTDTQYF
D: .; V: TRBV27; J: TRBJ1-5; size: .; DNA: TGTGCCAGCAGGCCCTTTAAGGGGGGAGGGAGCAATCAGCCCCAGCATTTT; CDR3: CASRPFKGGGSNQPQHF
D: TRBD2; V: TRBV30; J: TRBJ2-1; size: once; DNA: TGTGCCTGGGGACTAGCGGGAGGGCCCCCTTACAATGAGCAGTTCTTC; CDR3: CAWGLAGGPPYNEQFF
D: .; V: TRBV2; J: TRBJ2-7; size: many; DNA: TGTGCCAGCAGTGAGTGGCACAGTATATACGAGCAGTACTTC; CDR3: CASSEWHSIYEQYF
D: .; V: TRBV23-1; J: TRBJ1-2; size: .; DNA: TGCGCCAGCAGTCAGGGACCTCCTAGCTATGGCTACACCTTC; CDR3: CASSQGPPSYGYTF
D: TRBD1; V: TRBV7-2; J: TRBJ2-2; size: few; DNA: TGTGCCAGCAGCTCGTCCGGGACAGGGTCCACCGGGGAGCTGTTTTTT; CDR3: CASSSSGTGSTGELFF
D: .; V: TRBV7-3; J: TRBJ2-3; size: few; DNA: TGTGCCAGCAGCCTAGGTGGTTCGAGGGCAGGTGGCGCTACGCAGTATTTT; CDR3: CASSLGGSRAGGATQYF
D: TRBD2; V: TRBV19; J: TRBJ2-7; size: .; DNA: TGTGCCAGTAGTCAGGGGACTAGCGGATCATACGAGCAGTACTTC; CDR3: CASSQGTSGSYEQYF
D: TRBD2; V: TRBV11-2; J: TRBJ2-1; size: few; DNA: TGTGCCAGCAGCCCTTTGGGTGGAAGCGGGGGGCATAACAATGAGCAGTTCTTC; CDR3: CASSPLGGSGGHNNEQFF